The clone carrying this T cell receptor (beta chain) has at least ten counts. Antigen unknown. These data are taken from a study of molecular identifiers for immune sequencing clone quantification. Broader study findings: With a barcode shared among identical TCR molecules, highly expanded clone sizes could be underestimated.

This CDR3 comprises 10 residues. Trimming shortened V by 8 bases and J by 11 bases, and 11 bases separated the two germline ends. TCRdb processed the PCR reads anew with MiXCR; each CDR3 protein has one entry. The sample lists approximately 20,000 distinct CDR3 sequences, about a fifth occurring once. The chain links TRBV12-3 or TRBV12-4 to TRBJ2-3; D remains ambiguous. This TCR derives from a human donor in good health. Some libraries in this study had Jurkat cell RNA spiked in. Material: naive CD8+ T cells from blood, with Jurkat cell RNA spiked in. Subset in this sample: FACS-sorted CD8+CD4-CCR7+CD45RA+ naive T cells. CDR3 region: CASAHSKQYF. CDR3 DNA sequence: TGTGCCAGCGCACACTCGAAGCAGTATTTT.